The 28 T cell receptor beta chains listed next were all sequenced from one sample in a study of response to subunit inactivated influenza vaccine. Each CDR3 protein is one row after TCRdb ran MiXCR on the RT-PCR reads. Among 490,000 or so distinct CDR3 sequences, 7.6% were seen once, and the ten largest hold over 10%. The specimen was PBMCs from blood, collected less than 25 months after vaccination. The origin of the receptors is a man aged 50 to 75 who received an inactivated influenza vaccine.

This clonotype was counted ten times or more. The gene calls are TRBV12-3 or TRBV12-4 and TRBJ2-5, with 7 bases aligning to TRBD2. This CDR3 contains 14 residues. The J segment lost 5 bases and the V segment lost 2 bases, leaving 5 bases of the junction unmatched. CDR3 nucleotide sequence: TGTGCCAGCAGTTTACTAGCGGCACGGGAGACCCAGTACTTC. Protein sequence: CASSLLAARETQYF.

The J gene is TRBJ2-1, the V gene TRBV20-1; 10 positions match TRBD2. The ends lost 4 bases at V and 12 bases at J; junction bases unmatched: 12. Germline values: CDR1 DFQATT, CDR2 SNEGSKA (reference sequence). The CDR3 length is 14 residues. The CDR3 DNA sequence: TGCAGTGCTAAGGTTCTAGCGGGGGCTACTGTGCAGTTCTTC. Its translation is CSAKVLAGATVQFF.

This clonotype showed up many times. This sequence joins TRBV29-1 and TRBJ2-3; 7 bases fit TRBD2. Germline assignment: CDR1 SQVTM and CDR2 ANQGSEA. CDR3 size: 13 residues. J lost 8 bases, V lost 7 bases, and 12 bases had no gene match. The CDR3 sequence is CSGSSGVIGTQYF. CDR3 sequence (DNA): TGCAGCGGGTCTAGCGGAGTCATTGGTACGCAGTATTTT.

The chain links TRBV25-1 to TRBJ2-7, with 9 positions matching TRBD1. Germline lookup yields CDR1 MGHDK and CDR2 SYGVNS. The CDR3 covers 15 residues. V gave up 1 base and J gave up 5 bases; unmatched junction bases: 6. The CDR3 DNA reads as TGTGCCAGCAGTGAATCGAGGACAGGGGAGGACGAGCAGTACTTC. Its translation: CASSESRTGEDEQYF.

J is TRBJ2-1 and V is TRBV6-5; 7 positions agree with TRBD1. Trimming took 4 bases from V and 4 from J; bases not matched to a gene: 10. The CDR3 is made up of 16 amino acids. Germline CDR1 is MNHEY and CDR2 is SVGAGI. CDR3 nucleotides: TGTGCCAGCAGTTCCGACAGGGAAATATTGTACAATGAGCAGTTCTTC. Amino acid sequence: CASSSDREILYNEQFF.

In its sample, this clonotype was seen a few times. V usage is TRBV6-1 and J usage is TRBJ1-4, with a possible D match to TRBD1 (5 bases). Trimming took 6 bases from V and 3 from J, leaving 11 bases between them. This CDR3 has 14 amino acids. Germline loops: CDR1 MNHNS, CDR2 SASEGT. CDR3 in amino acids: CASSRGRANEKLFF. The CDR3 DNA sequence: TGTGCCAGCAGCCGGGGGAGAGCTAATGAAAAACTGTTTTTT.

This clonotype was seen a handful of times. The chain employs TRBV6-5 and TRBJ2-7, with TRBD2 matching 8 bases. Germline V gives CDR1 MNHEY, CDR2 SVGAGI. The CDR3 covers 15 residues. The V gene end was trimmed by 0 bases and the J gene end by 4 bases; junction bases not matched to a gene: 5. Written as DNA, the CDR3 is TGTGCCAGCAGTTACTCATGGGCTAGCGGGTACGAGCAGTACTTC. It codes for CASSYSWASGYEQYF.

The V gene is TRBV5-1, the J gene TRBJ2-5; TRBD1 agrees at 8 bases. The CDR3 contains 12 residues. The germline CDR1 and CDR2 sequences are SGHRS and YFSETQ. V was pared by 3 bases and J by 7 bases, with 2 bases of the junction left unmatched. The DNA for the CDR3 is TGCGCCAGCAGCTACGACAGGGGGACCCAGTACTTC. Its translation is CASSYDRGTQYF.

In its sample, this clonotype was seen a few times. The V call is TRBV27, the J call TRBJ2-1; D unclear. The germline V and J ends were trimmed by 4 bases and 4 bases, with 11 bases remaining between them. CDR1 is MNHEY, CDR2 SMNVEV, per germline (reference sequence). This CDR3 has 14 amino acids. This CDR3 reads CASSSSVGYNEQFF. The DNA for the CDR3 is TGTGCCAGCAGTTCTAGTGTGGGGTACAATGAGCAGTTCTTC.

V is TRBV5-1 and J is TRBJ2-2; no reliable D call. CDR1 and CDR2 from the germline V gene are SGHRS and YFSETQ. V shed 4 bases and J shed 2 bases, with 15 bases lying between them. The CDR3 consists of 16 residues. CDR3 DNA: TGCGCCAGCAGCATGAGCGATTCCCGCAACACCGGGGAGCTGTTTTTT. It specifies CASSMSDSRNTGELFF.

The V call is TRBV10-3, the J call TRBJ2-5; TRBD1 might be the D (6 bases). The V and J ends lost 2 bases and 1 base respectively, with 8 bases between them. This CDR3 spans 14 amino acids. Germline CDR1 ENHRY, CDR2 SYGVKD. DNA for the CDR3: TGTGCCATCAGTGAGCTAGGGGGCCAAGAGACCCAGTACTTC. As protein: CAISELGGQETQYF.

This clonotype was counted a few times. The chain carries TRBV11-2 and TRBJ2-2, with 8 positions matching TRBD2. V lost 5 bases, J lost 6 bases, and 8 bases stayed unmatched. There are 15 residues in the CDR3. The germline V gene encodes CDR1 SGHAT and CDR2 FQNNGV. The CDR3 protein is CASSPGTSKAGELFF. In nucleotides, the CDR3 is TGTGCCAGCAGCCCCGGGACTAGTAAGGCCGGGGAGCTGTTTTTT.

The J gene is TRBJ2-2, the V gene TRBV9; the match to TRBD1 covers 9 bases. V lost 5 bases, J lost 4 bases, and 9 bases stayed unmatched. The germline V gene encodes CDR1 SGDLS and CDR2 YYNGEE. CDR3 size: 16 residues. The CDR3 loop reads CASSRSTGGLTGELFF. DNA for the CDR3: TGTGCCAGCAGTCGATCGACAGGGGGACTCACCGGGGAGCTGTTTTTT. Supplemented by reference TRBV9 and TRBJ2-2, the full variable domain reads DSGVTQTPKHLITATGQRVTLRCSPRSGDLSVYWYQQSLDQGLQFLIQYYNGEERAKGNILERFSAQQFPDLHSELNLSSLELGDSALYFCASSRSTGGLTGELFFGEGSRLTVL.

This clonotype was observed at least ten times. The V gene is TRBV6-2 or TRBV6-3, the J gene TRBJ1-2, with D possibly being TRBD1 (6 bases). Deletions cut 6 bases from V and 7 bases from J, with 9 bases between. Germline CDR1 MNHEY, CDR2 SVGEGT. CDR3 size: 11 residues. CDR3 in amino acids: CASRTGIGYTF. The DNA for the CDR3 is TGTGCCAGCAGGACAGGCATTGGCTACACCTTC.

This clonotype showed up many times. The chain couples TRBV7-2 to TRBJ1-5, with TRBD1 matching over 7 bases. The V gene end was trimmed by 2 bases and the J gene end by 3 bases; junction bases not matched to a gene: 4. This CDR3 spans 15 amino acids. Germline CDR1 is SGHTA and CDR2 is FQGNSA. In nucleotides, the CDR3 is TGTGCCAGCAGCTTATCGACAGGGTACAATCAGCCCCAGCATTTT. Translated, it gives CASSLSTGYNQPQHF.

For this clonotype: Being one base from a much bigger clone, this may be a read error. The chain recombines TRBV7-2 with TRBJ2-6; 8 bases match TRBD1. Germline values: CDR1 SGHTA, CDR2 FQGNSA. Losses at the gene ends were 5 bases for V and 2 bases for J; bases not matched to a gene: 8. The CDR3 length is 17 residues. The CDR3 DNA is TGTGCCAGCAGCCCCCGACAGGGGATGACTGGGGCCAACGTCCTGACTTTC. Translating it yields CASSPRQGMTGANVLTF.

This clonotype was picked up a small number of times. The chain couples TRBV7-2 to TRBJ1-6; D is ambiguous. The CDR3 extends over 16 amino acids. Germline V CDR1 and CDR2: SGHTA, FQGNSA. Trimming pared 1 base from V and 7 bases from J, leaving 14 bases between. The CDR3 bases are TGTGCCAGCAGCTTAGGGTCAGGCCCTGGGAATTCACCCCTCCACTTT. It is translated as CASSLGSGPGNSPLHF.

This clonotype was recorded many times. The chain joins TRBV20-1 to TRBJ2-4, with D perhaps matching TRBD2 (6 bases). This CDR3 region has 13 residues. The germline CDR1 and CDR2 sequences are DFQATT and SNEGSKA (reference sequence). Trimming pared 6 bases from V and 1 base from J, leaving 10 bases between. CDR3 protein: CSASTSAKNIQYF. CDR3 bases: TGCAGTGCCTCGACTAGTGCCAAAAACATTCAGTACTTC.

The sample holds many counts of this clonotype. The chain uses TRBV20-1 and TRBJ2-1; D is unresolved. This CDR3 contains 13 residues. Germline CDR1 is DFQATT and CDR2 is SNEGSKA (reference sequence). Trimming pared 6 bases from V and 6 bases from J, leaving 15 bases between. The CDR3 DNA follows: TGCAGTGCCAGTTTCTCAGCCTTCAATGAGCAGTTCTTC. This gives the protein CSASFSAFNEQFF.

The rearrangement joins TRBV4-1 to TRBJ2-3, with TRBD2 matching over 11 bases. CDR1 and CDR2 (germline): MGHRA, YSYEKL. The CDR3 consists of 17 residues. V was pared by 0 bases and J by 4 bases, with 6 bases of the junction left unmatched. The CDR3 region has the DNA TGCGCCAGCAGCCAAGATAGCGGGGGGGATCCACCAGATACGCAGTATTTT. It is translated as CASSQDSGGDPPDTQYF.

This clonotype came up many times. This sequence joins TRBV6-2 or TRBV6-3 and TRBJ2-3, with D possibly TRBD2 on 5 matching bases. CDR1 is MNHEY and CDR2 is SVGEGT in the germline V gene. CDR3 length equals 15 residues. V was pared by 5 bases and J by 1 base, with 13 bases between. The CDR3 nucleotides read TGTGCCAGCAGTCCGCGGGCTCGACGCACAGATACGCAGTATTTT. Amino acids: CASSPRARRTDTQYF.

This clonotype came up many times. This chain uses TRBV3-1 with TRBJ2-7; no firm D call. The V and J ends lost 1 base and 6 bases respectively, with 4 bases between them. Germline V gene sequence: CDR1 LGHDT, CDR2 YNNKEL (reference sequence). The CDR3 sequence is 11 residues long. CDR3 sequence reads: CASSQGLEQYF. The CDR3 coding sequence is TGTGCCAGCAGCCAAGGGCTCGAGCAGTACTTC.

The J gene is TRBJ1-5, the V gene TRBV20-1; D gene unclear. The CDR3 totals 15 residues. V shed 1 base and J shed 0 bases, with 10 bases lying between them. Germline CDR1 reads DFQATT; CDR2 reads SNEGSKA (reference sequence). The DNA of the CDR3 is TGCAGTGCTAGAGTAAGAGGGTATAGCAATCAGCCCCAGCATTTT. Amino acid sequence: CSARVRGYSNQPQHF.

This clonotype was observed at least ten times. The DNA for the CDR3 is TGTGCCAGCAGCCCCGGACAGCGCTATGGCTACACCTTC. It yields the protein CASSPGQRYGYTF. The V and J genes are TRBV12-3 or TRBV12-4 and TRBJ1-2; D is perhaps TRBD1 (6 bases). The CDR3 extends over 13 amino acids. V gave up 6 bases and J gave up 4 bases, with 12 bases separating them.

This clonotype turned up a few times. The genes are TRBV20-1 and TRBJ1-1, with D possibly being TRBD1 (5 bases). V lost 0 bases to trimming and J lost 7 bases, with 9 bases between them. The CDR3 extends over 12 amino acids. In germline, CDR1 is DFQATT, CDR2 SNEGSKA (reference sequence). The CDR3 nucleotides are TGCAGTGCTAGAGATATGGGGGATGAAGCTTTCTTT. This translates into CSARDMGDEAFF.

There are many counts of this clonotype. J is TRBJ2-1 and V is TRBV5-1; TRBD1 aligns across 7 bases. V lost 3 bases, J lost 7 bases, and 4 bases stayed unmatched. The CDR3 sequence is 13 residues long. CDR1 SGHRS and CDR2 YFSETQ come from the germline V gene. The CDR3 sequence: CASSWGTDNEQFF. In DNA form, the CDR3 reads TGCGCCAGCAGCTGGGGGACAGATAATGAGCAGTTCTTC.

The chain joins TRBV4-2 to TRBJ1-6, with unresolved D. The CDR3 has 15 amino acids. Germline V CDR1 and CDR2: LGHNA, YNFKEQ. Trimming took 0 bases from V and 5 from J, leaving 8 bases between them. As DNA, the CDR3 is TGTGCCAGCAGCCAAGAGCTGATGAATAATTCACCCCTCCACTTT. It specifies CASSQELMNNSPLHF.

CDR3 protein: CSAPPLRGGGETQYF. The CDR3 DNA is TGCAGTGCGCCGCCCCTACGGGGGGGAGGAGAGACCCAGTACTTC. The rearrangement links TRBV20-1 to TRBJ2-5; 8 nucleotides agree with TRBD2. CDR1 is DFQATT and CDR2 is SNEGSKA in the germline V gene (reference sequence). This CDR3 spans 15 amino acids. After removal of 6 bases from V and 4 bases from J, the junction contained 13 bases not matched to a gene.